The entry that follows covers one TCR beta chain sequence. The antigen is undetermined. The sample originates from a study of cytomegalovirus exposure and HLA in healthy donors. General study points: TCR beta V- and J-gene trimming was later associated with a missense DCLRE1C variant.

Primers for the PCR totalled 60 Vbeta and 13 Jbeta. Data came from immunoSEQ multiplex PCR; TCRdb stores just in-frame clones and leaves some out. The sample holds some 200,000 clones; roughly 80% are singletons and the top ten take over 1.5%. The germline V gene has CDR1 MNHNY and CDR2 SVGAGI (reference sequence). The V end lost 5 bases, the J end lost 6 bases, and 13 bases lay between the germline ends. There are 13 residues in the CDR3. The source of this sequence is a man aged 50-60 years in good health and CMV-seronegative. The rearrangement joins TRBV6-6 to TRBJ1-2; D may be TRBD1 (6 bases). The sample comprised PBMCs. Here the CDR3 DNA reads TGTGCCAGCAGTCCTATACAGGGAAATGGCTACACCTTC. This codes for CASSPIQGNGYTF.